This T cell receptor beta chain was documented in a study of blood T cell repertoires in COVID-19. In the study overall: T cells, B-cell-depleted T cells, or PBMCs provided the cDNA or gDNA that served as material.

V was trimmed by 6 bases and J by 3 bases, leaving 11 bases between them. The germline gives CDR1 SGHVS, CDR2 FQNEAQ. The CDR3 runs 13 residues. Profiling relied on immunoSEQ multiplex PCR, and the TCRdb table lists in-frame clones only, not all of them. The sample holds around 100,000 clones, about 88% seen once. V is TRBV7-8 and J is TRBJ1-2, with unresolved D. The sequenced material came from peripheral blood. This sequence was found in a man in his forties or fifties with acute or convalescent COVID-19. The CDR3 DNA is TGTGCCAGCAGTCCCAGGATAGACTATGGCTACACCTTC. This gives the protein CASSPRIDYGYTF.